The rows below give T cell receptor beta chains drawn from one sample of a study of shared clonotypes between healthy human individuals. This table comes from immunoSEQ multiplex PCR, and its TCRdb copy is limited to in-frame clones, with some not included. In the table there are roughly 2,000,000 clones, roughly 95% of which are singletons. Sequences were obtained from naive CD8+ T cells from PBMCs. These receptors were collected from a man between 18 and 35 years old in good health. Some clones in this sample may be carry-over from other donors' samples. Both conserved end residues are part of each CDR3. Fields, in order: D gene, clone size, V gene, J gene, CDR3 protein, CDR3 DNA. The D gene is left open where the match is weak. Clone size is given for some rows only: seen once, a few or many times, or a class if the clone is expanded.

D: -; size: -; V: TRBV27; J: TRBJ2-5; CDR3: CASSSDGEETQYF; DNA: TGTGCCAGCAGTTCGGACGGAGAAGAGACCCAGTACTTC
D: TRBD1; size: -; V: TRBV7-3; J: TRBJ2-5; CDR3: CASSLTRDRQETQYF; DNA: TGTGCCAGCAGCTTAACCCGGGACAGGCAAGAGACCCAGTACTTC
D: -; size: once; V: TRBV9; J: TRBJ2-5; CDR3: CASRGGGETQYF; DNA: TGTGCCAGCAGGGGGGGCGGAGAGACCCAGTACTTC
D: -; size: -; V: TRBV18; J: TRBJ2-5; CDR3: CASSLESGLAIQETQYF; DNA: TGTGCCAGCTCACTGGAGTCAGGGCTAGCGATCCAAGAGACCCAGTACTTC
D: -; size: once; V: TRBV28; J: TRBJ2-1; CDR3: CASSHLTSKSSYNEQFF; DNA: TGTGCCAGCAGTCACCTGACTAGTAAGAGCTCCTACAATGAGCAGTTCTTC
D: -; size: once; V: TRBV21-1; J: TRBJ2-3; CDR3: CASIRIGPDRGMRRAPTDTQYF; DNA: TGTGCCAGCATTCGAATAGGACCGGACAGGGGGATGAGGCGGGCCCCCACAGATACGCAGTATTTT
D: -; size: once; V: TRBV16; J: TRBJ2-1; CDR3: CASSPPGAWRSEQFF; DNA: TGTGCCAGCAGCCCTCCTGGGGCCTGGCGTTCTGAGCAGTTCTTC
D: -; size: once; V: TRBV27; J: TRBJ1-5; CDR3: CASSETGTLNQPQHF; DNA: TGTGCCAGCAGCGAAACCGGGACCCTGAATCAGCCCCAGCATTTT
D: -; size: once; V: TRBV7-2; J: TRBJ2-7; CDR3: CASSLFSGVEQYF; DNA: TGTGCCAGCAGCTTATTTTCGGGAGTCGAGCAGTACTTC
D: -; size: -; V: TRBV29-1; J: TRBJ1-1; CDR3: CSVRTAYNTEAFF; DNA: TGCAGCGTTCGGACAGCTTACAACACTGAAGCTTTCTTT
D: -; size: -; V: TRBV6-4; J: TRBJ1-2; CDR3: CASSDSAGRYGYTF; DNA: TGTGCCAGCAGTGACTCAGCGGGGCGCTATGGCTACACCTTC
D: TRBD1; size: -; V: TRBV4-1; J: TRBJ2-5; CDR3: CASSPDRVGEQYF; DNA: TGCGCCAGCAGCCCCGACAGGGTGGGGGAGCAGTACTTC
D: -; size: -; V: TRBV6-1; J: TRBJ2-1; CDR3: CASSVWSDRQSSEGREQFF; DNA: TGTGCCAGCAGTGTCTGGTCCGACAGGCAATCATCAGAGGGGAGAGAGCAGTTCTTC
D: -; size: -; V: TRBV15; J: TRBJ2-1; CDR3: CATSRDKATDNEQFF; DNA: TGTGCCACCAGCAGAGATAAGGCAACAGACAATGAGCAGTTCTTC
D: TRBD1; size: -; V: TRBV6-5; J: TRBJ2-2; CDR3: CASTSGTGLTGELFF; DNA: TGTGCCAGCACCTCCGGGACAGGGCTGACCGGGGAGCTGTTTTTT
D: TRBD2; size: -; V: TRBV28; J: TRBJ2-7; CDR3: CASSRGLPYEQYF; DNA: TGTGCCAGCAGTCGGGGACTACCCTACGAGCAGTACTTC
D: -; size: few; V: TRBV28; J: TRBJ1-1; CDR3: CASSWVRADTEAFF; DNA: TGTGCCAGCAGTTGGGTCAGGGCAGACACTGAAGCTTTCTTT
D: -; size: -; V: TRBV11-2; J: TRBJ1-5; CDR3: CASSPGGGGNQPQHF; DNA: TGTGCCAGCAGCCCCGGTGGGGGGGGGAATCAGCCCCAGCATTTT
D: TRBD2; size: -; V: TRBV4-1; J: TRBJ2-7; CDR3: CASSQLGGEQYF; DNA: TGCGCCAGCAGCCAATTGGGGGGGGAGCAGTACTTC
D: -; size: once; V: TRBV7-6; J: TRBJ2-1; CDR3: CASSLDWSNEQFF; DNA: TGTGCCAGCAGCTTAGATTGGAGCAATGAGCAGTTCTTC
D: TRBD2; size: -; V: TRBV5-1; J: TRBJ2-1; CDR3: CASSLVTSGSNNEQFF; DNA: TGCGCCAGCAGCTTGGTAACTAGCGGGAGTAACAATGAGCAGTTCTTC
D: -; size: -; V: TRBV27; J: TRBJ2-5; CDR3: CASSSDTTHETQYF; DNA: TGTGCCAGCAGTTCAGACACTACTCACGAGACCCAGTACTTC
D: TRBD1; size: -; V: TRBV5-5; J: TRBJ2-7; CDR3: CASSLISRTGGVYEQYF; DNA: TGTGCCAGCAGCTTAATCTCCAGGACAGGGGGCGTCTACGAGCAGTACTTC
D: TRBD1; size: -; V: TRBV5-1; J: TRBJ2-7; CDR3: CASSERDRGPYEQYF; DNA: TGCGCCAGCAGCGAGCGGGACAGGGGGCCCTACGAGCAGTACTTC
D: -; size: -; V: TRBV7-3; J: TRBJ1-1; CDR3: CASSPYGAENTEAFF; DNA: TGTGCCAGCAGCCCGTACGGGGCAGAGAACACTGAAGCTTTCTTT
D: -; size: -; V: TRBV4-1; J: TRBJ2-7; CDR3: CASSQARRSYSYEQYF; DNA: TGCGCCAGCAGCCAAGCCCGTAGGAGTTATTCCTACGAGCAGTACTTC
D: -; size: once; V: TRBV9; J: TRBJ1-1; CDR3: CASSVWASDSEAFF; DNA: TGTGCCAGCAGCGTATGGGCCTCGGACAGTGAAGCTTTCTTT
D: -; size: few; V: TRBV10-3; J: TRBJ1-1; CDR3: CATMDGNTEAFF; DNA: TGTGCCACTATGGATGGGAACACTGAAGCTTTCTTT
D: -; size: -; V: TRBV27; J: TRBJ2-7; CDR3: CASSLSFAAYEQYF; DNA: TGTGCCAGCAGTTTATCGTTCGCGGCCTACGAGCAGTACTTC